The 4 T cell receptor beta chains reported below all come from one sample, sequenced in a study of OX40 agonist ivuxolimab in advanced cancers. The method was immunoSEQ multiplex PCR; TCRdb's version includes in-frame clones alone and lacks a portion of them. The repertoire consists of approximately 61,000 clones, with approximately 91% occurring once and the leading ten covering 1.5% to 2%. Material: CD4+ or CD8+ T cells sorted from blood, obtained in a trial of the OX40 agonist ivuxolimab. The receptors were sampled from an adult with an advanced solid tumor such as melanoma, head and neck, liver or kidney cancer.

This sequence joins TRBV14 and TRBJ2-2; TRBD2 agrees at 11 bases. This CDR3 has 16 amino acids. The germline V gene encodes CDR1 SGHDN and CDR2 FVKESK. V shed 4 bases, J shed 4 bases, and the junction held 5 bases outside the gene matches. CDR3 nucleotides: TGTGCCAGCAGCCCCATAGCGGGGGGGATCACCGGGGAGCTGTTTTTT. Translation: CASSPIAGGITGELFF.

The chain has TRBV2 and TRBJ2-1; 9 bases fit TRBD2. After removal of 3 bases from V and 4 bases from J, the junction contained 4 bases not matched to a gene. Germline-derived CDR1 and CDR2 are SNHLY and FYNNEI. The CDR3 contains 15 residues. The CDR3 sequence is CASSEGLAGYNEQFF. The CDR3 coding sequence is TGTGCCAGCAGTGAGGGTCTAGCGGGGTACAATGAGCAGTTCTTC.

This clone was seen once. This CDR3 reads CASRQAVAGADTQYF. Written as DNA, the CDR3 is TGTGCCAGCAGACAGGCGGTAGCGGGAGCAGATACGCAGTATTTT. This sequence joins TRBV4-2 and TRBJ2-3; 9 nucleotides match TRBD2. Unmatched junction bases numbered 8, after V lost 6 bases and J lost 4 bases. Germline values: CDR1 LGHNA, CDR2 YNFKEQ. The CDR3 length is 15 residues.

This clone turned up a few times. The CDR3 DNA reads as TGCGCCAGCAAAGATTTCGCTTATGGCTACACCTTC. Translating it yields CASKDFAYGYTF. This rearrangement joins TRBV10-1 to TRBJ1-2; D call uncertain. The CDR3 consists of 12 residues. The germline V and J ends were trimmed by 7 bases and 5 bases, with 11 bases remaining between them. The germline V gene encodes CDR1 WNHNN and CDR2 SYGVQD (reference sequence).